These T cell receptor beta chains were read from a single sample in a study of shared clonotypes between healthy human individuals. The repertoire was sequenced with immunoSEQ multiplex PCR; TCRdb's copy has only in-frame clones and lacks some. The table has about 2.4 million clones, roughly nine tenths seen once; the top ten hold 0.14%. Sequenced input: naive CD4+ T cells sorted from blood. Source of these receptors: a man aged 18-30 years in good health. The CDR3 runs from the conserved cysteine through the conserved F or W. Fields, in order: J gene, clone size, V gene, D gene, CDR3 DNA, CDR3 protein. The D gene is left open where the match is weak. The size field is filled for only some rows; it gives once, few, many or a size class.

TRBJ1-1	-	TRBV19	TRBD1	TGTGCCAGTAGTGCGCAGGGGGCAAACACTGAAGCTTTCTTT	CASSAQGANTEAFF
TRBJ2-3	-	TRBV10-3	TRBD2	TGTGCCATCAGTGACTGGGGTAGCGGGCGGCCTGCAGATACGCAGTATTTT	CAISDWGSGRPADTQYF
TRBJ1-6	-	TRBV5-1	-	TGCGCCAGCAGCTTGGGTCAGAGTTCACCCCTCCACTTT	CASSLGQSSPLHF
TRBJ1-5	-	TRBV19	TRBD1	TGTGCCAGTAGTAGGACAGGGGTAAGCAATCAGCCCCAGCATTTT	CASSRTGVSNQPQHF
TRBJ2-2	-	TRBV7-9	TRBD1	TGTGCCAGCAGCTTAGCGGCGGGGACAGGGGCGAACACCGGGGAGCTGTTTTTT	CASSLAAGTGANTGELFF
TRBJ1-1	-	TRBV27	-	TGTGCCAGCAGTCCGAGGCCGAACACTGAAGCTTTCTTT	CASSPRPNTEAFF
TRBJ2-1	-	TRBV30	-	TGTGCCTGGCTGACAGGTTCCTACAATGAGCAGTTCTTC	CAWLTGSYNEQFF
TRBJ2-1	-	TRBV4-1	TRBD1	TGCGCCAGCAGCCAACCCGGGACAGGGAATGAGCAGTTCTTC	CASSQPGTGNEQFF
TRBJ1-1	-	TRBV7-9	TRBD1	TGTGCCAGCAGCCCTCGGACAGGGTCCTTGAACACTGAAGCTTTCTTT	CASSPRTGSLNTEAFF
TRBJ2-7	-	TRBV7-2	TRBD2	TGTGCCAGCAGCTTAGCCGCTGCTCGGACTAGTATCAACGAGCAGTACTTC	CASSLAAARTSINEQYF
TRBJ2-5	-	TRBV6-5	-	TGTGCCAGCAGTTCCCGTGGGGGGGCGAAGACCCAGTACTTC	CASSSRGGAKTQYF
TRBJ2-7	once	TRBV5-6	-	TGTGCCAGCAGCTTCCCTGGGGCTAGGGGGTACGAGCAGTACTTC	CASSFPGARGYEQYF
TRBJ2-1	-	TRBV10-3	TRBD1	TGTGCCATCAGTGAGTCGGGACAGGGAGAGTTCTTC	CAISESGQGEFF
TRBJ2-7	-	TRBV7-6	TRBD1	TGTGCCAGCAGCGGGACGACAGGGAACGAGCAGTACTTC	CASSGTTGNEQYF
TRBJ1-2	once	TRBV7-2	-	TGTGCCAGCAGCTTCCGACAGGCGGTTAATGGCTACACCTTC	CASSFRQAVNGYTF
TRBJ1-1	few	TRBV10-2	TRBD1	TGCGCCAGCAGTGCAGGGGGGTTAACTGAAGCTTTCTTT	CASSAGGLTEAFF
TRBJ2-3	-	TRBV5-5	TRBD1	TGTGCCAGCAGCTTGAGGACAGGGGCGGAGGATACGCAGTATTTT	CASSLRTGAEDTQYF
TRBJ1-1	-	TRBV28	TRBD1	TGTGCCAGCCAGGGACAGGGTGGAACTGAAGCTTTCTTT	CASQGQGGTEAFF
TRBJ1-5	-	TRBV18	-	TGTGCCAGCTCACCATCAACAGATAGCAATCAGCCCCAGCATTTT	CASSPSTDSNQPQHF
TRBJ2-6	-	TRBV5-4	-	TGTGCCAGCGGCCGGGACACTCACTCTGGGGCCAACGTCCTGACTTTC	CASGRDTHSGANVLTF
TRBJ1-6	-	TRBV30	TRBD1	TGTGCCTGGAGCGGGACAGGGAGGAACTCACCCCTCCACTTT	CAWSGTGRNSPLHF
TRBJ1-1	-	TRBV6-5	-	TGTGCCAGCAATAGGGGCCTGAACACTGAAGCTTTCTTT	CASNRGLNTEAFF
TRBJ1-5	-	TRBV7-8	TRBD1	TGTGCCAGCAGCCCCGGACAGGGCAATCAGCCCCAGCATTTT	CASSPGQGNQPQHF
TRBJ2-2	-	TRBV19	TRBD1	TGTGCCAGTAGTATGTCCGGGACAGGCCTAGGCACCGGGGAGCTGTTTTTT	CASSMSGTGLGTGELFF
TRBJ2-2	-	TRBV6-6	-	TGTGCCAGCAGTTCCCCGACTAGCGGGGAGCTGTTTTTT	CASSSPTSGELFF
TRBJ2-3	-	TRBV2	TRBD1	TGTGCCAGCGGGACAGGGAGCACAGATACGCAGTATTTT	CASGTGSTDTQYF
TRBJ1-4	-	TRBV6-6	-	TGTGCCAGCAGCCTAGTGGGGGGTAGAGAAAAACTGTTTTTT	CASSLVGGREKLFF
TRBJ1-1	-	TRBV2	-	TGTGCCAGCAGGGGAGAAATGAACACTGAAGCTTTCTTT	CASRGEMNTEAFF
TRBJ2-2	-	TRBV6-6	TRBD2	TGTGCCAGCAGTTATGGGGGGGACGGGGAGCTGTTTTTT	CASSYGGDGELFF
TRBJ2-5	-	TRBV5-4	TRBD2	TGTGCCAGCAGCTTGAGCGGGGGAGGGGAGACCCAGTACTTC	CASSLSGGGETQYF
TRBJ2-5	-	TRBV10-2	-	TGCGCCAGCAGTGAGTGGGGGAAAGGGGGGGAGACCCAGTACTTC	CASSEWGKGGETQYF
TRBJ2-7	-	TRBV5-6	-	TGTGCCAGCAGCGTGGGGGTCGAGCAGTACTTC	CASSVGVEQYF
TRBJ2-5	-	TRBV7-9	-	TGTGCCAGCAGCCTGGACAGTCGGGAGACCCAGTACTTC	CASSLDSRETQYF
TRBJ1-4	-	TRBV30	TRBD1	TGTGTGGGACAGGGGAATGAAAAACTGTTTTTT	CVGQGNEKLFF
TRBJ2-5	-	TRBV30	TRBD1	TGTGCCTGGCATTTCTCTCCCGGGACAGCGAAAGAGACCCAGTACTTC	CAWHFSPGTAKETQYF
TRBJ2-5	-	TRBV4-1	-	TGCGCCAGCAGCCAAGTATTAGGGGGGGCCTGGGAGACCCAGTACTTC	CASSQVLGGAWETQYF
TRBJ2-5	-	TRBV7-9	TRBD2	TGTGCCAGCAGCTTATCGGGGGGAGAGACCCAGTACTTC	CASSLSGGETQYF
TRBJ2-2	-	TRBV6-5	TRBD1	TGTGCCAGCAGTCAACAGGGGGCGCGCACCGGGGAGCTGTTTTTT	CASSQQGARTGELFF
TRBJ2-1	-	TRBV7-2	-	TGTGCCAGCAGCTTAGTCGCAGGAAACAATGAGCAGTTCTTC	CASSLVAGNNEQFF